This TCR beta chain was recorded in a study of shared clonotypes between healthy human individuals. General study points: The low donor count limited represented genetic and exposure-history diversity. Rarefaction demonstrated incomplete sorted-subset sequencing despite large depth.

Regarding this clone: Its antigen is not known.

Genomic DNA per cell subset filled all wells of several immunoSEQ plates. Using immunoSEQ multiplex PCR, the repertoire was profiled, and TCRdb retains in-frame clones only, with some absent. This sample has about 600,000 clones; less than 98% occur once, and the top ten carry 0.057%. Trimming took off 0 bases at V and 5 bases at J, with 10 bases between the two ends. The CDR3 has 14 amino acids. Germline V CDR1 and CDR2: SGHRS, YFSETQ. CD4+ cells were split into CD45RA+ naive and CD45RA-negative memory subsets. The sample was naive CD4+ T cells sorted from blood. The subset denotes: CD45RA+ positively selected. The receptor was isolated from a woman in her twenties or thirties in good health. The chain couples TRBV5-1 to TRBJ2-3, with D possibly being TRBD2 (5 bases). The CDR3 spells CASSLETAGDTQYF. The CDR3 nucleotides read TGCGCCAGCAGCTTGGAGACCGCGGGAGATACGCAGTATTTT.